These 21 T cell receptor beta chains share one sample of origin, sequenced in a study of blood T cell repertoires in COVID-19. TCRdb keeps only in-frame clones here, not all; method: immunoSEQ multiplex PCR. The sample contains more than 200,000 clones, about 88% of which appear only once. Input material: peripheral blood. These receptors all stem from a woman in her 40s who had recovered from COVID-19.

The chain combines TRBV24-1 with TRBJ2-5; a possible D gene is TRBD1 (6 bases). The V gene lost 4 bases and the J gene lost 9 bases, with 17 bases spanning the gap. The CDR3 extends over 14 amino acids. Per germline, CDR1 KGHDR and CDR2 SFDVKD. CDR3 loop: CATSEGRGYSSQYF. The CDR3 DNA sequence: TGTGCCACCAGTGAGGGCAGGGGATATTCGTCCCAGTACTTC.

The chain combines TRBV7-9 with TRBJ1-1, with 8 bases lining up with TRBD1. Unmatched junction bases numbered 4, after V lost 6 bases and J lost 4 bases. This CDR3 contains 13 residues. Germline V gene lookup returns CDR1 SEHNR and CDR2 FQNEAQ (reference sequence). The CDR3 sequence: CASRLTGGTEAFF. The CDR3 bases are TGTGCCAGCAGACTTACAGGGGGCACTGAAGCTTTCTTT.

For the CDR3, the DNA is TGTGCCAGCAGACGGGGGGGCGGTTTATACAATGAGCAGTTCTTC. This codes for CASRRGGGLYNEQFF. The V call is TRBV27, the J call TRBJ2-1; 8 bases are a match to TRBD2. V lost 6 bases, J lost 4 bases, and 8 bases stayed unmatched. The CDR3 is 15 amino acids. Germline loops: CDR1 MNHEY, CDR2 SMNVEV (reference sequence).

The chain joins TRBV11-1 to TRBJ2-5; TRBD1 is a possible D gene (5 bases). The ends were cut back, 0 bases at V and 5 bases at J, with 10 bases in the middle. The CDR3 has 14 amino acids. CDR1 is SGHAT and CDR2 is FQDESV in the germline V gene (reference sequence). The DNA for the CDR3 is TGTGCCAGCAGCTTAGCTCCAGGGTTGGAGACCCAGTACTTC. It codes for CASSLAPGLETQYF.

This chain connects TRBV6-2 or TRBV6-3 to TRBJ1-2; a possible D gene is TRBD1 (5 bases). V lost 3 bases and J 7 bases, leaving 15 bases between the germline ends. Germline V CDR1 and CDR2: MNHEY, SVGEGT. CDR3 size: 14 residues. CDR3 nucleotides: TGTGCCAGCAGTTATTCCCAGGGATGGTTTGGCTACACCTTC. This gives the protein CASSYSQGWFGYTF.

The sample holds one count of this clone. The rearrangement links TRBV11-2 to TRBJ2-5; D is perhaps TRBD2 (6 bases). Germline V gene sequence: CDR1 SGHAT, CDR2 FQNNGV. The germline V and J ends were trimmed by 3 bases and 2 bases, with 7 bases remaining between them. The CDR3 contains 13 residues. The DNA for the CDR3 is TGTGCCAGCAGCTTCGGGGGTCAAGAGACCCAGTACTTC. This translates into CASSFGGQETQYF.

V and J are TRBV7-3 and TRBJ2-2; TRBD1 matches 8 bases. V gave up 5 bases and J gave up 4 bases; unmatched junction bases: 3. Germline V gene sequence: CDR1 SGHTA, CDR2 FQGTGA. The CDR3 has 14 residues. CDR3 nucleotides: TGTGCCAGCAGCCGAACAGGGGGCACCGGGGAGCTGTTTTTT. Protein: CASSRTGGTGELFF.

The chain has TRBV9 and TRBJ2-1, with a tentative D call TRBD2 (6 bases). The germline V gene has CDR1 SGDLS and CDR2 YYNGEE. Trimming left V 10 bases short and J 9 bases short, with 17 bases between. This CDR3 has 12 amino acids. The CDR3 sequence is CASSGSGGEQFF. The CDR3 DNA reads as TGTGCCTCCTCGGGGTCCGGGGGTGAGCAGTTCTTC. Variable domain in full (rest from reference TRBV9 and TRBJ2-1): DSGVTQTPKHLITATGQRVTLRCSPRSGDLSVYWYQQSLDQGLQFLIQYYNGEERAKGNILERFSAQQFPDLHSELNLSSLELGDSALYFCASSGSGGEQFFGPGTRLTVL.

CDR3 nucleotide sequence: TGTGCCACCAGTGATGACACCCCCCGCACGGATGAGCAGTTCTTC. This gives the protein CATSDDTPRTDEQFF. The chain couples TRBV24-1 to TRBJ2-1; D call uncertain. V was cut by 3 bases and J by 8 bases, with 16 bases left in between. The CDR3 loop spans 15 amino acids. Germline V gene lookup returns CDR1 KGHDR and CDR2 SFDVKD.

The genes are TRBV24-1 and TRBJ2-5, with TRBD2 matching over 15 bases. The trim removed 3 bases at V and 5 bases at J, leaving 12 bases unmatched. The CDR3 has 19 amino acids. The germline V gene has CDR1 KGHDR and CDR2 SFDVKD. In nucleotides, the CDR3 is TGTGCCACCAGTGATAACTCCGGGACTAGCGGGAGGTTGGGGGAGACCCAGTACTTC. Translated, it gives CATSDNSGTSGRLGETQYF.

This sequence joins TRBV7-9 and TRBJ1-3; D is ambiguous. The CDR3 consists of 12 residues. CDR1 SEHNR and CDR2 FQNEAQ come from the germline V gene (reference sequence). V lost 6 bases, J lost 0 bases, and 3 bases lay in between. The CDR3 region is CASSISGNTIYF. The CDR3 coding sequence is TGTGCCAGCAGTATCTCTGGAAACACCATATATTTT.

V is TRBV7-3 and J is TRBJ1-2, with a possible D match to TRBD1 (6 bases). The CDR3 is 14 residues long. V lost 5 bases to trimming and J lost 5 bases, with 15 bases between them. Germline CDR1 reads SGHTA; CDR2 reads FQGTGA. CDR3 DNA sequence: TGTGCCAGCAGCCCTGACCGGACAGCTTATGGCTACACCTTC. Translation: CASSPDRTAYGYTF.

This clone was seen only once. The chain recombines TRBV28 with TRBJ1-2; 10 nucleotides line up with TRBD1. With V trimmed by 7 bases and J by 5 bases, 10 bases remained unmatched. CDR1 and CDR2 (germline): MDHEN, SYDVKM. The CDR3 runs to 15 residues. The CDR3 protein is CASKDSGTGVYGYTF. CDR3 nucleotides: TGTGCCAGCAAAGACTCCGGGACAGGGGTTTATGGCTACACCTTC.

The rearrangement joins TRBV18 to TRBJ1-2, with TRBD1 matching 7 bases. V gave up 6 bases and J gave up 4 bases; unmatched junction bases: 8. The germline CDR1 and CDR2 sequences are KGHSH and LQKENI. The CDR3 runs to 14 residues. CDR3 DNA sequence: TGTGCCAGCTCGTCCGGGACAGAACTCTATGGCTACACCTTC. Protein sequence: CASSSGTELYGYTF.

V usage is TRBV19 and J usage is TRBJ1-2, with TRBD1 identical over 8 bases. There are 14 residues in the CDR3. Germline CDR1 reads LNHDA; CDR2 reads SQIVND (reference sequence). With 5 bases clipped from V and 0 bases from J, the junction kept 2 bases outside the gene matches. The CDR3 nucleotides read TGTGCCAGTAGTCAGGACAGGGCTAACTATGGCTACACCTTC. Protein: CASSQDRANYGYTF.

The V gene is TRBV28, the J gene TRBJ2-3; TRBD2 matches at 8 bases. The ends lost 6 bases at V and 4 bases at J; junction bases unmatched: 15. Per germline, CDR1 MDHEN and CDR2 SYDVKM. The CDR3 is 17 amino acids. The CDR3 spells CASSIPSTGGQSDTQYF. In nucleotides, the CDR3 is TGTGCCAGCAGCATACCCTCTACGGGGGGGCAGTCAGATACGCAGTATTTT.

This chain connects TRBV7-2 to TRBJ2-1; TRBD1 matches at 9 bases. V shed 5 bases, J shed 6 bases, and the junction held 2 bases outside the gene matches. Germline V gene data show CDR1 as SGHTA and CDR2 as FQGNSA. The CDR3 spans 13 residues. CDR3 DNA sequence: TGTGCCAGCAGCCGGGACAGGGCCAATGAGCAGTTCTTC. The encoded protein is CASSRDRANEQFF. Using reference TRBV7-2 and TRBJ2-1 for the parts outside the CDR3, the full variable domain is GAGVSQSPSNKVTEKGKDVELRCDPISGHTALYWYRQSLGQGLEFLIYFQGNSAPDKSGLPSDRFSAERTGGSVSTLTIQRTQQEDSAVYLCASSRDRANEQFFGPGTRLTVL.

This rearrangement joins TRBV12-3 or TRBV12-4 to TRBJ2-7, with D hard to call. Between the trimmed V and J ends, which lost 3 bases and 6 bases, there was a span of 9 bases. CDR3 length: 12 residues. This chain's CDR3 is CASSFVVSEQYF. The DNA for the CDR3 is TGTGCCAGCAGTTTTGTAGTAAGCGAGCAGTACTTC.

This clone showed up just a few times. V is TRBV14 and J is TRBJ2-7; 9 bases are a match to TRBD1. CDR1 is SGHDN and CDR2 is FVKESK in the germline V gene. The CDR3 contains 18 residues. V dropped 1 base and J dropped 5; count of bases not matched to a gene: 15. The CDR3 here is CASSQGVLGTGLRNEQYF. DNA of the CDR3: TGTGCCAGCAGCCAAGGGGTGCTCGGGACAGGGTTGAGGAACGAGCAGTACTTC.

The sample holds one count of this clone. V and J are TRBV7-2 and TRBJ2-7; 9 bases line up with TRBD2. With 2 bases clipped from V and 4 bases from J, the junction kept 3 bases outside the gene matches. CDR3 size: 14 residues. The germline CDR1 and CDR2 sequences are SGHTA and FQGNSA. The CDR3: CASSLSSGRYEQYF. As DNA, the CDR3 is TGTGCCAGCAGCTTAAGTAGCGGGAGATACGAGCAGTACTTC. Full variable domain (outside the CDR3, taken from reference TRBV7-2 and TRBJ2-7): GAGVSQSPSNKVTEKGKDVELRCDPISGHTALYWYRQSLGQGLEFLIYFQGNSAPDKSGLPSDRFSAERTGGSVSTLTIQRTQQEDSAVYLCASSLSSGRYEQYFGPGTRLTVT.

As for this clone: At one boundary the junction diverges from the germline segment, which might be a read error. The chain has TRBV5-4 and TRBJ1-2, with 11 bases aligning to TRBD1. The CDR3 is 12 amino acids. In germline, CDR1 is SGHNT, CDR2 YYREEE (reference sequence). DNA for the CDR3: TGTGCCAGCAGGTTGGGACAGGGGGTCTACACCTTC. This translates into CASRLGQGVYTF.